This T cell receptor beta chain was identified in a study of T cells in Graves' hyperthyroidism and ophthalmopathy (dated by TCRdb to the late 2010s). Regarding the study in general: Peripheral blood was sampled at the time of initial diagnosis, prior to any treatment. The study also compared thyroid tissue and blood T-cell repertoires from a handful of Graves' hyperthyroidism patients. The 95 to 100 discovery patients were divided at random into training and test sets in a 7:3 ratio. Following sampling, methimazole starting at 30 mg daily was given to hyperthyroidism patients, and high-dose intravenous methylprednisolone was given to ophthalmopathy patients. Prospective prediction of ophthalmopathy was tested in an independent validation cohort consisting of 18 hyperthyroidism patients and approximately 16 patients who later progressed to ophthalmopathy. The paper describes TCR Vbeta CDR3 sequencing of more than 120 peripheral blood samples, made up of 43 ophthalmopathy patients, more than 70 hyperthyroidism patients and some 17 progressor patients. TCR V-J signatures able to tell the groups apart were searched for in a discovery cohort of 90 to 100 patients, of whom 43 had Graves' ophthalmopathy and 55 to 65 had stable Graves' hyperthyroidism. What the work shows at the level of the full study, not this receptor alone: A model built on a 13 V-J signature distinguished ophthalmopathy from stable hyperthyroidism, reaching 87.88% sensitivity and under 84% specificity in cross-validation and 80%/75% in testing. No statistical method was used to fix the sample size in advance, and group allocation was not hidden from the investigators. Blood samples also contained most of the expanded thyroid clonotypes (frequency above 0.001), which suggests that blood repertoires may reflect thyroid immune responses. During validation, the model predicted progression to ophthalmopathy a median of roughly 7.1 months ahead of onset, with 60% to 71% sensitivity and under 85% specificity.

For this chain, trimming is 8 bases at the V end and 5 bases at the J end, and the number of junction bases without a gene match is 6. CDR1 GTSNPN and CDR2 SVGIG were looked up in the germline V gene (reference sequence). Spanning cysteine to phenylalanine, the CDR3 consists of 11 amino acids. Just CDR3 DNA is preserved here, 33 bases in frame from base 1. Hyperthyroidism patients were newly diagnosed, had a disease duration of under 2 months, and were aged 18 to 65 years. Exclusion was applied to patients with uncontrolled infections, other autoimmune diseases, pregnancy or lactation. Clinical symptoms, serum thyroxine and TRAb, thyroid ultrasound, and orbital computed tomography formed the basis for the diagnoses. Blood from progressor patients was collected at the time of first diagnosis with hyperthyroidism, before any ophthalmopathy symptoms had appeared. Ficoll-Paque density gradient centrifugation was used to isolate PBMCs from 8.5 to 10 ml of fresh peripheral blood. Patients classed as progressors first received a Graves' hyperthyroidism diagnosis and then went on to develop ophthalmopathy during follow-up. Total RNA was extracted using Trizol reagent, and RNA quality was assessed on an Agilent 2100 Bioanalyzer.

TCR beta CDR3 regions were amplified from RNA transcripts. A first-round RT-PCR of the TCR CDR3 used the HTBI primer set with the Qiagen OneStep RT-PCR kit. Libraries were constructed in a second round of multiplex PCR, after which size selection and purification were carried out. Sequencing of the libraries was done on an Illumina HiSeq2000 using paired-end 100 bp reads. From the authors' description of their analysis: SOAPnuke was used to process the raw data, removing reads that contained adapters or uncalled bases, had a mean Phred below 15, or lacked an exact match to the constant primer or identifier. High-quality paired reads were merged using COPE v1.2.5, and each unique nucleotide sequence was defined as a clonotype. MiTCR v1.1 was used to align clonotypes to the IMGT TRBV, TRBD and TRBJ reference segments. Analysis was restricted to V-J combinations with a frequency above 0.0001, which covered roughly 99% of repertoires. A TCS score was defined as the ratio of F50 (clonal expansion) to E x V (chaos), with BLOSUM62-based TCRdist applied between CDR3 peptides within each V-J. Welch's t-statistics and random forest reduced fewer than 550 V-J features to about 12, which were used in a naive Bayes classifier (R e1071). The public reads were quality trimmed at Q25 with fastp and then assembled into clones with MiXCR by TCRdb, keeping productive beta chains. One record per CDR3 amino acid sequence lists the most common genes and DNA. These V and J calls are TCRdb output, not the study's own analysis. The sample table shows 350,000 to 450,000 distinct CDR3 sequences, and approximately 18% are seen once. Clones ranked in the top ten supply around 35% of the sample.

As for this clonotype: Its antigen is unknown. One base away there is no much larger clone; base qualities are not given.

The sequence was collected from a young woman with Graves' hyperthyroidism that later progressed to Graves' ophthalmopathy. The sequence is built from TRBV30 and TRBJ2-7, and 7 junction bases match TRBD1. The sequenced material came from blood. CDR3 loop: CASDRDHEQYF. The sequenced DNA is TGTGCCAGTGACAGGGACCACGAGCAGTACTTC.